A single sample gave rise to the 30 T cell receptor beta chains below, sequenced in a study of blood T cell repertoires in COVID-19. TCRdb's table, derived via immunoSEQ multiplex PCR, lists solely in-frame clones and lacks some. Of approximately 180,000 clones listed, roughly 88% were seen once; the top ten hold 10% to 11%. Material for sequencing was peripheral blood. Source of these receptors: a human donor with active or convalescent COVID-19. The donor label of this sample is uncertain.

This rearrangement joins TRBV7-8 to TRBJ1-5, with 9 bases lining up with TRBD1. The V and J ends lost 5 bases and 2 bases, in that order; junction bases with no gene match: 4. The CDR3 has 15 residues. The V gene's germline CDR1 is SGHVS and CDR2 FQNEAQ. The CDR3 sequence: CASSRGQGGNQPQHF. The CDR3 DNA follows: TGTGCCAGCAGCCGGGGACAGGGTGGCAATCAGCCCCAGCATTTT.

The V gene is TRBV5-1, the J gene TRBJ2-1, with 10 bases aligning to TRBD2. Germline CDR1 is SGHRS and CDR2 is YFSETQ. CDR3 length: 15 residues. Trimming removed 7 bases from V and 5 bases from J; junction bases left unmatched: 9. The CDR3 sequence: CASSYLAGVDNEQFF. CDR3 sequence (DNA): TGCGCCAGCTCCTACCTAGCGGGAGTCGACAATGAGCAGTTCTTC.

The V call is TRBV18, the J call TRBJ2-7, with a possible D match to TRBD2 (5 bases). The CDR3 consists of 15 residues. V dropped 3 bases and J dropped 6 bases, with 18 bases sitting between them. The V gene's germline CDR1 is KGHSH and CDR2 LQKENI. The CDR3: CASSPTTGLSLEQYF. The CDR3 coding sequence is TGTGCCAGCTCACCCACGACGGGATTATCCCTCGAGCAGTACTTC.

In nucleotides, the CDR3 is TGCGCCAGCAGCTTGGTACCAGCGGACACTGAAGCTTTCTTT. Translated, it gives CASSLVPADTEAFF. V usage is TRBV5-1 and J usage is TRBJ1-1; no reliable D call. Germline-derived CDR1 and CDR2 are SGHRS and YFSETQ. V lost 0 bases, J lost 3 bases, and 9 bases lay in between. CDR3 length equals 14 residues.

This chain uses TRBV4-1 with TRBJ2-3; 9 nucleotides match TRBD2. Germline lookup yields CDR1 MGHRA and CDR2 YSYEKL. The CDR3 loop spans 18 amino acids. Germline trimming cut 2 bases from V and 2 bases from J; bases unmatched to any gene: 11. CDR3 sequence: CASSQLLAGPVPTDTQYF. The CDR3 bases are TGCGCCAGCAGCCAACTGCTAGCGGGACCCGTCCCCACAGATACGCAGTATTTT.

V usage is TRBV6-5 and J usage is TRBJ2-7; possibly TRBD2 for D (6 bases). The CDR3 covers 13 residues. Trimming left V 7 bases short and J 6 bases short, with 16 bases between. Germline V gene data show CDR1 as MNHEY and CDR2 as SVGAGI. The CDR3 coding sequence is TGTGCCAGCAAGGGAGGCGGTCACTCCGAGCAGTACTTC. Protein sequence: CASKGGGHSEQYF.

The rearrangement joins TRBV2 to TRBJ1-4, with TRBD1 identical over 7 bases. CDR3 size: 14 residues. The trim removed 5 bases at V and 7 bases at J, leaving 7 bases unmatched. Germline CDR1 reads SNHLY; CDR2 reads FYNNEI. The CDR3 bases are TGTGCCAGCAGTCGACAGGGAAGAGGTGAAAAACTGTTTTTT. Translation gives CASSRQGRGEKLFF.

This clone is a singleton in its sample. J is TRBJ1-1 and V is TRBV3-1 (or the pseudogene TRBV3-2); D possibly corresponds to TRBD1 (5 bases). The ends were cut back, 7 bases at V and 6 bases at J, with 15 bases in the middle. Germline CDR1 is LGHDT and CDR2 is YNNKEL (reference sequence). The CDR3 is 13 amino acids. The CDR3 region is CASTGGERSEAFF. The CDR3 nucleotides read TGTGCCAGCACTGGGGGGGAGCGGTCTGAAGCTTTCTTT.

The rearrangement joins TRBV11-2 to TRBJ1-2; D might be TRBD1 (5 bases). The V gene lost 5 bases and the J gene lost 2 bases, with 9 bases spanning the gap. CDR1 is SGHAT, CDR2 FQNNGV, per germline. This CDR3 has 13 amino acids. CDR3 nucleotide sequence: TGTGCCAGCAGCGCAACAGGCAACTATGGCTACACCTTC. This translates into CASSATGNYGYTF.

The chain employs TRBV5-1 and TRBJ2-5; 8 bases match TRBD1. Germline V lookup: CDR1 SGHRS, CDR2 YFSETQ. The length of the CDR3 is 15 residues. The ends lost 4 bases at V and 5 bases at J; junction bases unmatched: 10. The CDR3 sequence: CASSRQGNSWETQYF. The CDR3 DNA reads as TGCGCCAGCAGCCGACAGGGGAATTCCTGGGAGACCCAGTACTTC.

This chain uses TRBV3-1 (or the pseudogene TRBV3-2) with TRBJ1-2; no reliable D call. CDR1 is LGHDT and CDR2 is YNNKEL in the germline V gene (reference sequence). The CDR3 is 16 amino acids. V dropped 0 bases and J dropped 6 bases, with 17 bases sitting between them. DNA of the CDR3: TGTGCCAGCAGCCAAGATTCGTGGCAGCGAGTAGATGGCTACACCTTC. This sequence encodes CASSQDSWQRVDGYTF.

CDR3 sequence: CASSVQGARGNTIYF. DNA for the CDR3: TGTGCCAGCAGCGTACAGGGGGCGCGAGGAAACACCATATATTTT. The genes are TRBV5-4 and TRBJ1-3; 9 bases line up with TRBD1. Trimming cost V 4 bases and J 4 bases; bases outside gene matches: 6. CDR3 length: 15 residues. Germline CDR1 reads SGHNT; CDR2 reads YYREEE (reference sequence).

V usage is TRBV30 and J usage is TRBJ2-1; 11 bases match TRBD2. V dropped 7 bases and J dropped 10; count of bases not matched to a gene: 12. From germline, CDR1 is GTSNPN and CDR2 SVGIG (reference sequence). The CDR3 totals 14 residues. The CDR3 sequence: CASKLAGELDEQFF. The CDR3, as DNA: TGTGCCTCTAAACTAGCGGGAGAACTAGACGAGCAGTTCTTC.

This chain joins TRBV12-1 and TRBJ2-7; TRBD2, the D gene given by the table, was not confirmed from the DNA. TRBV12-1 is annotated as a pseudogene. The CDR3 contains 16 residues. The CDR3 region is CASSPVLLAEAYEQYF. The CDR3 DNA reads as TGTGCCAGCAGCCCTGTGTTACTAGCGGAGGCCTACGAGCAGTACTTC.

This chain joins TRBV5-1 and TRBJ1-1; D call uncertain. The V gene's germline CDR1 is SGHRS and CDR2 YFSETQ. The CDR3 is made up of 13 amino acids. Trimming took off 2 bases at V and 3 bases at J, with 8 bases between the two ends. In nucleotides, the CDR3 is TGCGCCAGCAGCTTTATCGGGGACACTGAAGCTTTCTTT. Amino acid sequence: CASSFIGDTEAFF.

The J gene is TRBJ2-3, the V gene TRBV6-5; TRBD2 might be the D (6 bases). Trimming stripped 6 bases from V and 1 base from J, with 11 bases between. CDR3 size: 14 residues. Germline V CDR1 and CDR2: MNHEY, SVGAGI. The CDR3 bases are TGTGCCAGCAGGTGGCGGGAAGGCACAGATACGCAGTATTTT. Its protein is CASRWREGTDTQYF.

V and J are TRBV7-2 and TRBJ2-3; D perhaps matches TRBD2 (6 bases). This CDR3 has 16 residues. Per the germline V gene, CDR1 is SGHTA and CDR2 is FQGNSA. Trimming took off 2 bases at V and 3 bases at J, with 15 bases between the two ends. The CDR3 protein is CASSLTRGAGTDTQYF. In nucleotides, the CDR3 is TGTGCCAGCAGCTTAACTCGGGGCGCGGGGACAGATACGCAGTATTTT.

The chain uses TRBV6-6 and TRBJ2-2, with 9 bases aligning to TRBD1. The CDR3 extends over 17 amino acids. CDR1 is MNHNY, CDR2 SVGAGI, per germline (reference sequence). The trim removed 5 bases at V and 7 bases at J, leaving 14 bases unmatched. The CDR3 reads CASSPPLGQGPSGELFF. CDR3 sequence (DNA): TGTGCCAGCAGTCCCCCGTTAGGACAGGGGCCTAGCGGGGAGCTGTTTTTT.

The chain links TRBV28 to TRBJ1-5, with D possibly matching TRBD1 (5 bases). CDR1 and CDR2 from the germline V gene are MDHEN and SYDVKM. The CDR3 covers 14 residues. V lost 11 bases and J 1 base, leaving 15 bases between the germline ends. CDR3 sequence: CAGSRRGSNQPQHF. CDR3 bases: TGTGCCGGTTCAAGAAGGGGCAGCAATCAGCCCCAGCATTTT.

V and J are TRBV6-5 and TRBJ2-1; 10 bases map to TRBD1. CDR1 MNHEY and CDR2 SVGAGI come from the germline V gene. V shed 6 bases, J shed 6 bases, and the junction held 5 bases outside the gene matches. This CDR3 region has 14 residues. The CDR3 DNA sequence: TGTGCCAGCAGAAACGGACAGGGGGGCAATGAGCAGTTCTTC. Amino acids: CASRNGQGGNEQFF.

The chain links TRBV14 to TRBJ2-5; tentatively, D is TRBD1 (5 bases). The length of the CDR3 is 14 residues. CDR1 is SGHDN, CDR2 FVKESK, per germline. The V and J ends lost 4 bases and 5 bases respectively, with 14 bases between them. The CDR3 reads CASSPLGPRETQYF. The DNA of the CDR3 is TGTGCCAGCAGCCCTTTGGGGCCGAGGGAGACCCAGTACTTC.

About this clone itself: At one boundary the junction diverges from the germline segment, which might be a read error. The chain has TRBV4-3 and TRBJ2-3, with TRBD2 matching 13 bases. The CDR3 sequence is 19 residues long. Germline assignment: CDR1 LGHNA and CDR2 YSLEER. CDR3 loop: CASSQDLTSGGASTDTQYF. The CDR3 DNA reads as TGCGCCAGCAGCCAAGATTTAACTAGCGGGGGGGCTAGCACGGATACGCAGTATTTT.

In nucleotides, the CDR3 is TGTGCCAGCAGCCAAGGAGAACAGGGTATAGATGGTAGCAATCAGCCCCAGCATTTT. Protein product: CASSQGEQGIDGSNQPQHF. J is TRBJ1-5 and V is TRBV4-2; a weak D match, TRBD1 (6 bases). The CDR3 is 19 amino acids. Deletions cut 1 base from V and 0 bases from J, with 19 bases between. CDR1 LGHNA and CDR2 YNFKEQ come from the germline V gene.

The gene calls are TRBV30 and TRBJ2-5; 14 nucleotides align to TRBD2. Trimming took 1 base from V and 7 from J; bases not matched to a gene: 5. Per germline, CDR1 GTSNPN and CDR2 SVGIG (reference sequence). The CDR3 extends over 15 amino acids. In DNA, the CDR3 is TGTGCCTGGAGTGAAACCGGGACTAGCGGGAGGACCCAGTACTTC. Protein sequence: CAWSETGTSGRTQYF.

This clone came up once. The chain is built from TRBV7-9 and TRBJ1-6; 11 nucleotides align to TRBD1. This CDR3 has 17 residues. J lost 8 bases, V lost 5 bases, and 11 bases had no gene match. Germline V lookup: CDR1 SEHNR, CDR2 FQNEAQ (reference sequence). The DNA for the CDR3 is TGTGCCAGCAGCCGAGGACAGGGGGCCTTTATGGATTCACCCCTCCACTTT. Amino acids: CASSRGQGAFMDSPLHF.

This clone was found once. V is TRBV15 and J is TRBJ2-7; D is possibly TRBD1 (5 bases). Looked up from germline, CDR1 is LNHNV and CDR2 is YYDKDF (reference sequence). V lost 3 bases and J 0 bases, leaving 9 bases between the germline ends. CDR3 length equals 14 residues. As DNA, the CDR3 is TGTGCCACCAGCAGGGACATCAACTCCTACGAGCAGTACTTC. It specifies CATSRDINSYEQYF.

The V call is TRBV6-4, the J call TRBJ2-1; D is undetermined. V was clipped by 7 bases and J by 0 bases, with 10 bases between them. The V gene's germline CDR1 is MRHNA and CDR2 SNTAGT. The CDR3 runs 14 residues. CDR3 protein: CASTGYSSYNEQFF. The CDR3 coding sequence is TGTGCCAGCACCGGGTATAGCTCCTACAATGAGCAGTTCTTC.

The rearrangement uses TRBV19 and TRBJ1-3; 9 bases fit TRBD1. V shed 6 bases, J shed 4 bases, and the junction held 16 bases outside the gene matches. Germline loops: CDR1 LNHDA, CDR2 SQIVND (reference sequence). The CDR3 loop spans 18 amino acids. The chain's CDR3 is CASSRTGGARSFGNTIYF. The CDR3 DNA reads as TGTGCCAGTAGCCGAACAGGGGGCGCGCGCAGCTTCGGAAACACCATATATTTT.

The rearrangement uses TRBV5-1 and TRBJ1-1; no firm D call. The CDR3 covers 14 residues. V lost 5 bases, J lost 1 base, and 12 bases lay in between. Germline CDR1 SGHRS, CDR2 YFSETQ. Written as DNA, the CDR3 is TGCGCCAGCAGGCGGGAGAGGGCGAACACTGAAGCTTTCTTT. Its protein is CASRRERANTEAFF. The complete variable domain, with remaining parts taken from reference TRBV5-1 and TRBJ1-1, reads KAGVTQTPRYLIKTRGQQVTLSCSPISGHRSVSWYQQTPGQGLQFLFEYFSETQRNKGNFPGRFSGRQFSNSRSEMNVSTLELGDSALYLCASRRERANTEAFFGQGTRLTVV.

The CDR3 protein is CAITPSGKNTGELFF. For the CDR3, the DNA is TGTGCCATCACCCCGAGCGGGAAGAACACCGGGGAGCTGTTTTTT. The rearrangement joins TRBV10-3 to TRBJ2-2, with 7 bases that match TRBD2. Germline V gene data show CDR1 as ENHRY and CDR2 as SYGVKD. Trimming cost V 7 bases and J 1 base; bases outside gene matches: 6. The CDR3 is 15 amino acids.